This T cell receptor beta chain was captured by sequencing in a study of blood T cell repertoires in COVID-19. Some clones are missing from TCRdb's copy, which holds only in-frame ones; the method was immunoSEQ multiplex PCR. This table has 410,000 or so clones, around 91% appearing once. Input material: peripheral blood. The source is a woman in her forties with COVID-19, enrolled during active disease.

CDR3 residues: CASSLMPESPLHF. In DNA, the CDR3 is TGTGCCAGCAGTTTAATGCCTGAGTCACCCCTCCACTTT. This sequence joins TRBV28 and TRBJ1-6; unclear D gene. In germline, CDR1 is MDHEN, CDR2 SYDVKM. The V gene lost 2 bases and the J gene lost 10 bases, with 9 bases spanning the gap. The CDR3 is 13 residues long.